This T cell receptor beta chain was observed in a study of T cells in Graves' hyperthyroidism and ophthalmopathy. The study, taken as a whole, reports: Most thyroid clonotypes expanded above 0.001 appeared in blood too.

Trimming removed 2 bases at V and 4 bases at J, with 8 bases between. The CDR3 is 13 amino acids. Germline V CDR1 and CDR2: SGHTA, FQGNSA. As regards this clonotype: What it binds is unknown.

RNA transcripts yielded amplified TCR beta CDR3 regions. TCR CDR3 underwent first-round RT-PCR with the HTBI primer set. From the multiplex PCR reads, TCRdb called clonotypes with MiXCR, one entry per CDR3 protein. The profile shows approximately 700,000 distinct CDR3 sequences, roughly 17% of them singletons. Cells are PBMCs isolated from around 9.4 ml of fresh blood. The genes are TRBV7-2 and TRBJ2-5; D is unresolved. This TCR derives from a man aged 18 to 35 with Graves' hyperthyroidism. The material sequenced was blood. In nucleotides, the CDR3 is TGTGCCAGCAGCTTATATGCAGTAGAGACCCAGTACTTC. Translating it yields CASSLYAVETQYF.